The sequence of this TCR beta chain was determined in a study of blood T cell repertoires in COVID-19. Sequencing was performed with immunoSEQ multiplex PCR; in TCRdb, only in-frame clones are kept and a portion is missing. The sample consists of 150,000 to 200,000 clones, 81% of them appearing once. The CDR3 spans 15 residues. Germline trimming cut 0 bases from V and 9 bases from J; bases unmatched to any gene: 8. Germline values: CDR1 SQVTM, CDR2 ANQGSEA. This chain uses TRBV29-1 with TRBJ1-4, with 9 positions matching TRBD1. Specimen: peripheral blood. This TCR was recovered from a human donor in a cohort sampled during active COVID-19. The CDR3 reads CSVEDNGGQGKKLFF. In DNA, the CDR3 is TGCAGCGTTGAAGATAATGGGGGACAGGGCAAAAAACTGTTTTTT.